This TCR beta chain stems from a study of blood T cell repertoires in COVID-19. Study context: The samples span acute and convalescent COVID-19 from the United States, Italy and Spain. T cells, B-cell-depleted T cells, or PBMCs provided the cDNA or gDNA that served as material.

Repertoires were generated with immunoSEQ multiplex PCR, while TCRdb's copy carries only in-frame clones and drops some. The table has 95,000 to 150,000 clones, roughly 85% seen once; the top ten hold under 7%. V lost 2 bases and J lost 1; bases outside the gene matches: 9. In germline, CDR1 is MDHEN, CDR2 SYDVKM. The CDR3 is 17 residues long. The source material was peripheral blood. The sequence derives from a man aged 80 or over with active or convalescent COVID-19. This rearrangement joins TRBV28 to TRBJ1-1; 8 bases map to TRBD1. CDR3 loop: CASSLQAWGQANTEAFF. The CDR3 bases are TGTGCCAGCAGTTTACAAGCGTGGGGACAGGCGAACACTGAAGCTTTCTTT. Combining the CDR3 with reference TRBV28 and TRBJ1-1 gives the whole variable domain DVKVTQSSRYLVKRTGEKVFLECVQDMDHENMFWYRQDPGLGLRLIYFSYDVKMKEKGDIPEGYSVSREKKERFSLILESASTNQTSMYLCASSLQAWGQANTEAFFGQGTRLTVV.